The 32 T cell receptor beta chains below were found in one sample sequenced in a study of shared clonotypes between healthy human individuals. Sequenced by immunoSEQ multiplex PCR; TCRdb stores in-frame clones only, minus some. The sample contains a few million clones, more than 85% of which appear only once. Sequencing was carried out using naive CD4+ T cells from PBMCs. Specified subset: CD45RA+ positively selected. These receptors came from a man aged 18 to 30 in good health. Some clones in this sample may be carry-over from other donors' samples.

V usage is TRBV6-6 and J usage is TRBJ1-1, with D possibly matching TRBD1 (6 bases). The germline V and J ends were trimmed by 7 bases and 0 bases, with 18 bases remaining between them. The germline V gene has CDR1 MNHNY and CDR2 SVGAGI (reference sequence). CDR3 length: 16 amino acids. The CDR3 spells CASIRGGHGMNTEAFF. The CDR3 DNA sequence: TGTGCCAGCATCCGGGGGGGCCACGGGATGAACACTGAAGCTTTCTTT.

J is TRBJ2-1 and V is TRBV28, with D unclear. Deletions cut 5 bases from V and 2 bases from J, with 16 bases between. Looked up from germline, CDR1 is MDHEN and CDR2 is SYDVKM. The CDR3 has 16 residues. CDR3 protein: CASSPPVTLPYNEQFF. The DNA of the CDR3 is TGTGCCAGCAGTCCCCCAGTTACGCTGCCCTACAATGAGCAGTTCTTC.

A note on this clone: Other DNA sequences in this sample translate to the same CDR3. J is TRBJ2-2 and V is TRBV30, with D perhaps TRBD1 or TRBD2 (5 bases each). Trimming shortened V by 3 bases and J by 6 bases, and 5 bases separated the two germline ends. Germline assignment: CDR1 GTSNPN and CDR2 SVGIG (reference sequence). The CDR3 runs 11 residues. The chain's CDR3 is CAWRGAGELFF. The CDR3 nucleotides are TGTGCCTGGAGGGGGGCCGGGGAGCTGTTTTTT.

V gene TRBV5-1 combines with J gene TRBJ1-1, with D hard to call. Germline V gene sequence: CDR1 SGHRS, CDR2 YFSETQ. The length of the CDR3 is 13 residues. V dropped 2 bases and J dropped 7 bases, with 12 bases sitting between them. This CDR3 reads CASSLGGDLEAFF. The DNA of the CDR3 is TGCGCCAGCAGCTTAGGCGGCGACCTTGAAGCTTTCTTT.

This chain uses TRBV6-5 with TRBJ1-2; tentatively, D is TRBD1 (5 bases). The CDR3 totals 15 residues. Germline CDR1 and CDR2: MNHEY and SVGAGI. V lost 0 bases and J lost 2, with 10 bases in between. The CDR3 DNA reads as TGTGCCAGCAGTTACTCGATAAGACAGAACTATGGCTACACCTTC. Its translation is CASSYSIRQNYGYTF.

This chain uses TRBV19 with TRBJ2-7, with 11 bases matching TRBD1. From germline, CDR1 is LNHDA and CDR2 SQIVND (reference sequence). The trim removed 6 bases at V and 4 bases at J, leaving 11 bases unmatched. The CDR3 spans 16 residues. DNA for the CDR3: TGTGCCAGTAGGTGGGCAGGACAGGGGGCACCGTACGAGCAGTACTTC. Translated: CASRWAGQGAPYEQYF.

The chain uses TRBV7-2 and TRBJ2-7; TRBD1 is a possible D gene (5 bases). Germline values: CDR1 SGHTA, CDR2 FQGNSA. V was shortened by 5 bases and J by 4 bases, with 12 bases between the two germline ends. The CDR3 is 13 residues long. The CDR3 here is CASSTQTVYEQYF. The DNA of the CDR3 is TGTGCCAGCAGCACCCAGACAGTTTACGAGCAGTACTTC.

The sample holds one count of this clone. The V gene is TRBV29-1, the J gene TRBJ2-5; 10 bases match TRBD1. Germline V CDR1 and CDR2: SQVTM, ANQGSEA. This CDR3 has 17 residues. V was clipped by 4 bases and J by 5 bases; unmatched bases: 16. The CDR3 spells CSVVQFRDRGGKETQYF. CDR3 bases: TGCAGCGTTGTACAATTCAGGGACAGGGGAGGGAAGGAGACCCAGTACTTC. The full variable domain, completed using reference TRBV29-1 and TRBJ2-5, is SAVISQKPSRDICQRGTSLTIQCQVDSQVTMMFWYRQQPGQSLTLIATANQGSEATYESGFVIDKFPISRPNLTFSTLTVSNMSPEDSSIYLCSVVQFRDRGGKETQYFGPGTRLLVL.

The chain carries TRBV5-4 and TRBJ2-7; 11 bases are a match to TRBD2. The V gene's germline CDR1 is SGHNT and CDR2 YYREEE (reference sequence). The CDR3 is made up of 13 amino acids. Trimming took 5 bases from V and 5 from J; bases not matched to a gene: 3. CDR3 sequence (DNA): TGTGCCAGCAGTCAACTAGCGGGAGACGAGCAGTACTTC. It yields the protein CASSQLAGDEQYF.

The chain combines TRBV12-5 with TRBJ1-1; D is perhaps TRBD1 (5 bases). Per the germline V gene, CDR1 is LGHNT and CDR2 is FRNRAP. The CDR3 runs 13 residues. The V end lost 7 bases, the J end lost 7 bases, and 16 bases lay between the germline ends. The CDR3: CASAQTDSIEAFF. CDR3 coding DNA: TGTGCTAGTGCCCAGACAGATAGTATTGAAGCTTTCTTT.

The chain uses TRBV30 and TRBJ2-4; D gene unclear. The CDR3 runs 11 residues. Trimming cost V 7 bases and J 5 bases, with 9 bases left between them. Germline values: CDR1 GTSNPN, CDR2 SVGIG (reference sequence). The CDR3, as DNA: TGTGCCTCCCAAGGTGAAAACATTCAGTACTTC. Protein sequence: CASQGENIQYF.

V and J are TRBV11-2 and TRBJ2-7; 9 nucleotides agree with TRBD1. This CDR3 has 16 amino acids. CDR1 is SGHAT, CDR2 FQNNGV, per germline. The V and J ends lost 5 bases and 4 bases, in that order; junction bases with no gene match: 12. The DNA for the CDR3 is TGTGCCAGCAGCCCCCCAGGACAGGGGTGGTTTTACGAGCAGTACTTC. This sequence encodes CASSPPGQGWFYEQYF.

The chain joins TRBV28 to TRBJ1-2; tentative D call: TRBD1 (6 bases). CDR3 length: 16 residues. Trimming cost V 6 bases and J 0 bases, with 17 bases left between them. Germline V CDR1 and CDR2: MDHEN, SYDVKM. The CDR3 DNA is TGTGCCAGCAGCTCCAAGGGACACCCATCTAACTATGGCTACACCTTC. Residues: CASSSKGHPSNYGYTF.

Concerning this clone itself: Additional DNA sequences in this sample encode the identical CDR3. The chain is built from TRBV19 and TRBJ2-7; 7 bases are shared with TRBD2. The V gene end was trimmed by 4 bases and the J gene end by 0 bases; junction bases not matched to a gene: 3. In germline, CDR1 is LNHDA, CDR2 SQIVND (reference sequence). CDR3 size: 14 residues. The chain's CDR3 is CASSRGGSSYEQYF. CDR3 nucleotides: TGTGCCAGTAGTAGGGGGGGGAGCTCCTACGAGCAGTACTTC.

J is TRBJ2-1 and V is TRBV5-4; 7 nucleotides match TRBD1. J gave up 2 bases and V 4 bases, and 6 bases lay outside the gene matches. This CDR3 is 15 amino acids long. The germline V gene has CDR1 SGHNT and CDR2 YYREEE (reference sequence). DNA for the CDR3: TGTGCCAGCAGCCTGGACAGGAACACCTACAATGAGCAGTTCTTC. This gives the protein CASSLDRNTYNEQFF.

The J gene is TRBJ2-3, the V gene TRBV29-1; tentative D call: TRBD2 (6 bases). With 4 bases removed from V and 6 bases from J, the gap between germline ends came to 20 bases. Per germline, CDR1 SQVTM and CDR2 ANQGSEA. The length of the CDR3 is 15 residues. In DNA, the CDR3 is TGCAGCGTTGCGGTGGGACTCCAGGCCCCTGATACGCAGTATTTT. Protein product: CSVAVGLQAPDTQYF.

Note on this clone: Other DNA sequences in the sample encode the same CDR3. The V and J genes are TRBV2 and TRBJ1-5; 10 nucleotides match TRBD1. V shed 3 bases, J shed 4 bases, and the junction held 3 bases outside the gene matches. The germline gives CDR1 SNHLY, CDR2 FYNNEI. This CDR3 has 15 amino acids. DNA of the CDR3: TGTGCCAGCAGTGAGAGGACAGGGGGAAATCAGCCCCAGCATTTT. It encodes CASSERTGGNQPQHF.

Concerning this clone: Other DNA sequences in this sample translate to the same CDR3. The chain is built from TRBV4-1 and TRBJ2-7; perhaps TRBD1 as D (6 bases). The CDR3 contains 14 residues. Trimming took 2 bases from V and 1 from J, leaving 9 bases between them. CDR1 and CDR2 from the germline V gene are MGHRA and YSYEKL. The CDR3 DNA sequence: TGCGCCAGCAGCCAACCCGGACAGTCCTACGAGCAGTACTTC. Translating it yields CASSQPGQSYEQYF.

This clone was counted once. The chain uses TRBV30 and TRBJ1-1; maybe TRBD1 (6 bases). The CDR3 spans 16 residues. The germline V gene encodes CDR1 GTSNPN and CDR2 SVGIG (reference sequence). The V gene lost 5 bases and the J gene lost 6 bases, with 25 bases spanning the gap. The CDR3 DNA is TGTGCCTGGGAGGGACATTACCTAAACAAGGGCGCTGAAGCTTTCTTT. It encodes CAWEGHYLNKGAEAFF.

The chain is built from TRBV4-2 and TRBJ2-1; 10 nucleotides align to TRBD2. Looked up from germline, CDR1 is LGHNA and CDR2 is YNFKEQ. V gave up 0 bases and J gave up 10 bases; unmatched junction bases: 9. The CDR3 spans 16 residues. Written as DNA, the CDR3 is TGTGCCAGCAGCCAAGATCGTCTAGCGGGAGAATGGGAGCAGTTCTTC. Its translation: CASSQDRLAGEWEQFF.

This chain connects TRBV28 to TRBJ2-3; 7 bases line up with TRBD2. Germline V lookup: CDR1 MDHEN, CDR2 SYDVKM. Trimming cost V 6 bases and J 7 bases; bases outside gene matches: 13. CDR3 length: 15 residues. The CDR3 coding sequence is TGTGCCAGCAGCCCCGCTCCGGGGGGAACACATACGCAGTATTTT. Its translation is CASSPAPGGTHTQYF. Looking up the rest from reference TRBV28 and TRBJ2-3 gives the full variable domain: DVKVTQSSRYLVKRTGEKVFLECVQDMDHENMFWYRQDPGLGLRLIYFSYDVKMKEKGDIPEGYSVSREKKERFSLILESASTNQTSMYLCASSPAPGGTHTQYFGPGTRLTVL.

The chain recombines TRBV28 with TRBJ2-1; D may be TRBD2 (6 bases). CDR3 length: 13 amino acids. The V end was cut by 6 bases, the J end by 9 bases, with 15 bases between. Germline-derived CDR1 and CDR2 are MDHEN and SYDVKM. DNA for the CDR3: TGTGCCAGCAGAGGCGGGACCTCGTTTGAGCAGTTCTTC. This translates into CASRGGTSFEQFF. The full variable domain, in which reference TRBV28 and TRBJ2-1 provide the parts outside the CDR3, is DVKVTQSSRYLVKRTGEKVFLECVQDMDHENMFWYRQDPGLGLRLIYFSYDVKMKEKGDIPEGYSVSREKKERFSLILESASTNQTSMYLCASRGGTSFEQFFGPGTRLTVL.

The chain joins TRBV19 to TRBJ2-7; 9 bases are a match to TRBD1. The CDR3 spans 17 residues. Germline loops: CDR1 LNHDA, CDR2 SQIVND (reference sequence). The trim removed 6 bases at V and 4 bases at J, leaving 16 bases unmatched. CDR3 DNA: TGTGCCAGTAGCCGCCGGGACAGGGAAAAAGTACGGTACGAGCAGTACTTC. It is translated as CASSRRDREKVRYEQYF.

The V gene is TRBV28, the J gene TRBJ2-3; D is uncertain. CDR3 length equals 16 residues. The V end was cut by 5 bases, the J end by 2 bases, with 17 bases between. Per the germline V gene, CDR1 is MDHEN and CDR2 is SYDVKM. The CDR3 DNA follows: TGTGCCAGCAGTCGAATACTTCTTGGGGACACAGATACGCAGTATTTT. Protein product: CASSRILLGDTDTQYF.

This CDR3 reads CATSRGSGLYNEQFF. The CDR3 region has the DNA TGTGCCACCAGCAGAGGATCGGGCTTATACAATGAGCAGTTCTTC. The chain recombines TRBV15 with TRBJ2-1; D not resolved. V lost 1 base and J 4 bases, leaving 11 bases between the germline ends. This CDR3 has 15 amino acids. The germline V gene has CDR1 LNHNV and CDR2 YYDKDF (reference sequence).

The J gene is TRBJ2-2, the V gene TRBV7-9, with unresolved D. Germline V gene data show CDR1 as SEHNR and CDR2 as FQNEAQ (reference sequence). The V end lost 1 base, the J end lost 0 bases, and 9 bases lay between the germline ends. The CDR3 loop spans 16 amino acids. The CDR3 region is CASSLVEVANTGELFF. The CDR3 nucleotides read TGTGCCAGCAGCTTAGTTGAGGTAGCGAACACCGGGGAGCTGTTTTTT.

This sequence joins TRBV5-7 and TRBJ2-7; D is uncertain. TRBV5-7 is sorted into the ORF group, with uncertain function. The CDR3 is 17 residues long. Trimming removed 2 bases from V and 4 bases from J, with 22 bases in between. CDR3 bases: TGTGCCAGCAGCTTAGGATGGGCAGGCTCTTTTAGATACGAGCAGTACTTC. Its protein is CASSLGWAGSFRYEQYF.

This chain links TRBV5-1 with TRBJ2-1, with 10 nucleotides matching TRBD2. V dropped 7 bases and J dropped 7; count of bases not matched to a gene: 8. Germline values: CDR1 SGHRS, CDR2 YFSETQ. The CDR3 runs 14 residues. The CDR3 is CASRTSGRENEQFF. Here the CDR3 DNA reads TGCGCCAGCCGAACCAGCGGGAGGGAGAATGAGCAGTTCTTC. Supplemented by reference TRBV5-1 and TRBJ2-1, the full variable domain reads KAGVTQTPRYLIKTRGQQVTLSCSPISGHRSVSWYQQTPGQGLQFLFEYFSETQRNKGNFPGRFSGRQFSNSRSEMNVSTLELGDSALYLCASRTSGRENEQFFGPGTRLTVL.

V gene TRBV4-2 combines with J gene TRBJ1-1, with a weak D call TRBD1 (6 bases). Germline lookup yields CDR1 LGHNA and CDR2 YNFKEQ. There are 16 residues in the CDR3. Trimming took off 0 bases at V and 3 bases at J, with 14 bases between the two ends. The CDR3 region has the DNA TGTGCCAGCAGCCAAGAACCTTCCAGGGGAGACACTGAAGCTTTCTTT. Protein: CASSQEPSRGDTEAFF.

The rearrangement links TRBV27 to TRBJ1-1, with D possibly matching TRBD1 (5 bases). V was cut by 4 bases and J by 0 bases, with 21 bases left in between. The CDR3 extends over 18 amino acids. Germline assignment: CDR1 MNHEY and CDR2 SMNVEV (reference sequence). DNA of the CDR3: TGTGCCAGCAGTTCGCCGCGACGGACTCGGGGGGTGAACACTGAAGCTTTCTTT. It specifies CASSSPRRTRGVNTEAFF.

This chain uses TRBV7-2 with TRBJ2-7, with D possibly matching TRBD2 (5 bases). Per germline, CDR1 SGHTA and CDR2 FQGNSA. V lost 5 bases to trimming and J lost 1 base, with 12 bases between them. The CDR3 contains 14 residues. The CDR3, as DNA: TGTGCCAGCAGCCTCTCGGAGCGGTCCTACGAGCAGTACTTC. It codes for CASSLSERSYEQYF.

This clone was counted a single time. The chain recombines TRBV6-5 with TRBJ1-1; D might be TRBD1 (6 bases). CDR1 is MNHEY and CDR2 is SVGAGI in the germline V gene. This CDR3 has 13 amino acids. V was shortened by 6 bases and J by 4 bases, with 12 bases between the two germline ends. CDR3 sequence: CASSPGTSTEAFF. As DNA, the CDR3 is TGTGCCAGCAGCCCCGGGACAAGCACTGAAGCTTTCTTT.